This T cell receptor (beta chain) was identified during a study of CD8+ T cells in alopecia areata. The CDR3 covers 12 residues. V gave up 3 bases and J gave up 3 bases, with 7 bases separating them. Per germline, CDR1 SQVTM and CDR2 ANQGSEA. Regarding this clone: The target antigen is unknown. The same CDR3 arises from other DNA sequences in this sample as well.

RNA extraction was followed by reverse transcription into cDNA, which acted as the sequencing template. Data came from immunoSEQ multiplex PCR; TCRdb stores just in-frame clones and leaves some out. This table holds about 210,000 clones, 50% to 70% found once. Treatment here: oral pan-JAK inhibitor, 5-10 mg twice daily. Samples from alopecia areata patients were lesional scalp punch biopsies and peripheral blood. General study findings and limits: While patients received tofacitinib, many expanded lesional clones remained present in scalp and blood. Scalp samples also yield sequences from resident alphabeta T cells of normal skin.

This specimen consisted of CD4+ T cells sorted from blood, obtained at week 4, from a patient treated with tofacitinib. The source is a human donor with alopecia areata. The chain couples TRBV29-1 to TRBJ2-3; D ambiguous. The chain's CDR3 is CSVDESTDTQYF. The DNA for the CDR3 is TGCAGCGTTGATGAGTCGACAGATACGCAGTATTTT.